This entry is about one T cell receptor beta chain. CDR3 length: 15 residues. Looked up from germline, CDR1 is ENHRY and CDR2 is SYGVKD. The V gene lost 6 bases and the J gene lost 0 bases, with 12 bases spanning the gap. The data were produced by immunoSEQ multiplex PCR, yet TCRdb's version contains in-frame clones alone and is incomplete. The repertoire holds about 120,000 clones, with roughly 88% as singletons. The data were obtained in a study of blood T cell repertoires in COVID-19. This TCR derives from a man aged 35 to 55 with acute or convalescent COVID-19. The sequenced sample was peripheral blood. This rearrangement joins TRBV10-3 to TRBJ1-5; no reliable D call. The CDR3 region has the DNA TGTGCCATCAGCGGGAACACATATAGCAATCAGCCCCAGCATTTT. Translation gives CAISGNTYSNQPQHF.